This TCR beta chain came from a study of Ad26.COV2.S vaccination and SARS-CoV-2 variants. Study in general: Into the muscle, Ad26.COV2.S was dosed once or twice, 56 days apart.

Sequencing was performed with immunoSEQ multiplex PCR; in TCRdb, only in-frame clones are kept and a portion is missing. The table records some 460,000 clones, 80% to 90% of them present only once. In regard to this clone: What it recognizes is unknown.

Indicated treatment: roughly 20 received Ad26.COV2.S at low or high dose, single or two shots; 5 received placebo; per-sample allocation not given. Sampling was performed 63 days after the first vaccine or placebo injection. Ad26 vector vaccine expressed Wuhan-strain SARS-CoV-2 spike. The germline V gene encodes CDR1 SQVTM and CDR2 ANQGSEA. The CDR3 runs 14 residues. The trim removed 6 bases at V and 3 bases at J, leaving 10 bases unmatched. Notes on the study in general: Quantification of TCR breadth and depth may have yielded underestimates of total T cell responses.

The receptor's source is a person aged 18-60 years who received the Ad26.COV2.S COVID-19 vaccine or a placebo. The chain uses TRBV29-1 and TRBJ1-1; the match to TRBD1 covers 7 bases. The specimen comprised peripheral blood, sampled in a trial of Ad26.COV2.S vaccine versus placebo. CDR3: CSVGRIQGYTEAFF. Written as DNA, the CDR3 is TGCAGCGTCGGAAGAATACAGGGGTACACTGAAGCTTTCTTT. Looking up the rest from reference TRBV29-1 and TRBJ1-1 gives the full variable domain: SAVISQKPSRDICQRGTSLTIQCQVDSQVTMMFWYRQQPGQSLTLIATANQGSEATYESGFVIDKFPISRPNLTFSTLTVSNMSPEDSSIYLCSVGRIQGYTEAFFGQGTRLTVV.